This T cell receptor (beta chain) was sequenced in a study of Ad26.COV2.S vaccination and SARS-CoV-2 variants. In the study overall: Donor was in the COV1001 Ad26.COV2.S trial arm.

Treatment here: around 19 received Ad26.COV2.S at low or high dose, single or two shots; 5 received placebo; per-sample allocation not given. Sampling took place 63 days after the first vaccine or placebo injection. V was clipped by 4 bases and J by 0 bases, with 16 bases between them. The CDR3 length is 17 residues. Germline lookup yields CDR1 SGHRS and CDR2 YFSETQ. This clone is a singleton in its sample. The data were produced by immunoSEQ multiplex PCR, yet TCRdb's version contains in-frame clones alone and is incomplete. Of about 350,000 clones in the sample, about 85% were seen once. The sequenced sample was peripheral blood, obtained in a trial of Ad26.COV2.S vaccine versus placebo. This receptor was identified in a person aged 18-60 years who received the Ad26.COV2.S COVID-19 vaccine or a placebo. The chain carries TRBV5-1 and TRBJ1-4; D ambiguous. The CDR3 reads CASSPAGGPATNEKLFF. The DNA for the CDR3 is TGCGCCAGCAGCCCGGCCGGAGGTCCTGCAACTAATGAAAAACTGTTTTTT. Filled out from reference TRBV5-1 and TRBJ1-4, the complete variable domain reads KAGVTQTPRYLIKTRGQQVTLSCSPISGHRSVSWYQQTPGQGLQFLFEYFSETQRNKGNFPGRFSGRQFSNSRSEMNVSTLELGDSALYLCASSPAGGPATNEKLFFGSGTQLSVL.